This is a list of T cell receptor beta chains from one sample in a study of OX40 agonist ivuxolimab in advanced cancers. Sequencing was performed with immunoSEQ multiplex PCR; in TCRdb, only in-frame clones are kept and a portion is missing. The repertoire holds 35,000 or so clones, with 70% to 85% as singletons. The specimen comprised CD4+ or CD8+ T cells sorted from blood, sampled in a trial of the OX40 agonist ivuxolimab. The receptor source for this set is an adult with an advanced solid tumor such as melanoma, head and neck, liver or kidney cancer. CDR3s include the opening cysteine and the closing phenylalanine or tryptophan. The D gene is left open where the match is weak. Size tells how often a clone was seen (once, few, many) or the class of an expanded clone, and some rows leave it out.

D	V	size	J	CDR3	DNA
TRBD2	TRBV7-8	NA	TRBJ2-1	CASSPTSGRAVEQFF	TGTGCCAGCAGCCCTACTAGCGGGAGGGCCGTTGAGCAGTTCTTC
NA	TRBV19	NA	TRBJ1-5	CASRLAPPQEPQHF	TGTGCCAGTAGGTTGGCCCCGCCGCAGGAGCCCCAGCATTTT
NA	TRBV19	NA	TRBJ1-2	CASSWGMGDGYTF	TGTGCCAGTAGTTGGGGAATGGGCGATGGCTACACCTTC
NA	TRBV2	NA	TRBJ2-7	CASSTPVSPYEQYF	TGTGCCAGCAGTACTCCCGTCTCGCCGTACGAGCAGTACTTC
TRBD1	TRBV4-1	NA	TRBJ2-5	CASSHLWTGLETQYF	TGCGCCAGCAGCCATCTATGGACAGGGTTAGAGACCCAGTACTTC
NA	TRBV27	NA	TRBJ2-7	CASRQIFRSEQYF	TGTGCCAGCAGACAGATTTTTAGGAGCGAGCAGTACTTC
NA	TRBV7-9	NA	TRBJ2-7	CASSLGASYEQYF	TGTGCCAGCAGCTTAGGTGCTTCCTACGAGCAGTACTTC
NA	TRBV27	NA	TRBJ2-7	CASSWQVDYEQYF	TGTGCCAGCAGTTGGCAGGTGGACTACGAGCAGTACTTC
TRBD1	TRBV19	NA	TRBJ2-7	CASSGRDRDYEQYF	TGTGCCAGTAGTGGCCGGGACAGGGACTACGAGCAGTACTTC
NA	TRBV7-8	NA	TRBJ2-5	CASSPPSDSRETQYF	TGTGCCAGCAGCCCACCTAGCGACTCACGGGAGACCCAGTACTTC
NA	TRBV5-6	few	TRBJ1-5	CASSFPQHF	TGTGCCAGCAGCTTCCCCCAGCATTTT
TRBD2	TRBV2	NA	TRBJ2-1	CASSELASGNNEQFF	TGTGCCAGCAGTGAACTGGCTAGCGGGAACAATGAGCAGTTCTTC
NA	TRBV7-6	once	TRBJ2-4	CASSPYPGNIQYF	TGTGCCAGCAGCCCCTACCCGGGGAACATTCAGTACTTC
NA	TRBV4-1	NA	TRBJ2-1	CASSQGRSYNEQFF	TGCGCCAGCAGCCAAGGTCGGAGCTACAATGAGCAGTTCTTC
NA	TRBV7-9	NA	TRBJ2-7	CASSRAPADEQYF	TGTGCCAGCAGCCGGGCCCCTGCGGACGAGCAGTACTTC
TRBD1	TRBV28	NA	TRBJ1-1	CASSSYSYRGTEAFF	TGTGCCAGCAGTTCTTACTCCTACAGGGGCACTGAAGCTTTCTTT
NA	TRBV7-6	NA	TRBJ2-6	CASSPWGISPGANVLTF	TGTGCCAGCAGCCCCTGGGGGATTTCCCCTGGGGCCAACGTCCTGACTTTC
NA	TRBV28	NA	TRBJ1-4	CASSFSVTPGEKLFF	TGTGCCAGCAGTTTTTCTGTAACTCCGGGGGAAAAACTGTTTTTT
TRBD1	TRBV7-9	once	TRBJ2-3	CASSSGQGAVDTQYF	TGTGCCAGCAGCTCCGGACAGGGGGCTGTAGATACGCAGTATTTT
NA	TRBV4-1	NA	TRBJ2-5	CASSQEGRSQETQYF	TGCGCCAGCAGCCAAGAGGGTCGGAGTCAAGAGACCCAGTACTTC
NA	TRBV11-2	NA	TRBJ2-7	CASSLDRDYEQYF	TGTGCCAGCAGCTTAGACAGAGACTACGAGCAGTACTTC
NA	TRBV28	NA	TRBJ2-2	CASSLSLGPGELFF	TGTGCCAGCAGTTTATCCCTGGGTCCCGGGGAGCTGTTTTTT
NA	TRBV4-1	NA	TRBJ1-6	CASSPPGRHSPLHF	TGCGCCAGCAGCCCCCCGGGGAGGCACTCACCCCTCCACTTT
TRBD1	TRBV28	few	TRBJ2-7	CASSSRQGYEQYF	TGTGCCAGCAGCTCTCGACAGGGCTACGAGCAGTACTTC
NA	TRBV14	NA	TRBJ1-1	CASSQTGRREAFF	TGTGCCAGCAGCCAAACTGGGAGACGGGAAGCTTTCTTT
TRBD1	TRBV5-5	NA	TRBJ2-3	CASVGQGTDTQYF	TGTGCCAGCGTTGGACAGGGTACAGATACGCAGTATTTT
TRBD2	TRBV4-2	NA	TRBJ2-1	CASSQDAGGHNEQFF	TGTGCCAGCAGCCAGGACGCGGGGGGCCACAATGAGCAGTTCTTC
TRBD2	TRBV13	NA	TRBJ2-5	CATGLAGGLETQYF	TGTGCCACGGGTCTAGCGGGAGGGCTCGAGACCCAGTACTTC
TRBD1	TRBV5-6	NA	TRBJ1-2	CASSSTGVYGYTF	TGTGCCAGCAGCTCGACAGGGGTCTATGGCTACACCTTC
NA	TRBV11-2	NA	TRBJ2-3	CASLTDTQYF	TGTGCCAGTTTGACGGATACGCAGTATTTT
NA	TRBV7-8	NA	TRBJ2-2	CASSLARIGTGELFF	TGTGCCAGCAGCTTAGCGCGAATTGGCACCGGGGAGCTGTTTTTT
TRBD2	TRBV28	NA	TRBJ2-3	CASGDPSRGADTDTQYF	TGTGCCAGCGGAGACCCCTCGCGGGGGGCAGACACAGATACGCAGTATTTT
NA	TRBV27	once	TRBJ1-1	CASSYGTRMNTEAFF	TGTGCCAGCAGTTACGGGACAAGGATGAACACTGAAGCTTTCTTT
TRBD1	TRBV5-6	NA	TRBJ1-2	CASSSIRLTGIDF	TGTGCCAGCAGCTCGATAAGATTGACAGGGATTGACTTC